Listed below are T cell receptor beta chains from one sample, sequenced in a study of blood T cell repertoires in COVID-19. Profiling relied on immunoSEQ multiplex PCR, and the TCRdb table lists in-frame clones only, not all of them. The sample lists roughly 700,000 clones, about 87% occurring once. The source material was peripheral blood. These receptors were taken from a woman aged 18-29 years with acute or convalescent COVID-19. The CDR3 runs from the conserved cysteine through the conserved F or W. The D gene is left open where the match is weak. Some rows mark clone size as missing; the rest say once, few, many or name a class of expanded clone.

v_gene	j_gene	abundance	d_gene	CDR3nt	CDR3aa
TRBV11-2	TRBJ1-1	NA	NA	TGTGCCAGCAGCTTACAGGGAGGGACTGAAGCTTTCTTT	CASSLQGGTEAFF
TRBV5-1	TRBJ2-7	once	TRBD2	TGCGCCAGCAGCCCCGGGACTAGCGGGGACGAGCAGTACTTC	CASSPGTSGDEQYF
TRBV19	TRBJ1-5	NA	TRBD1	TGTGCCAGTAGTAACGGACAGGGGGCGGATCAGCCCCAGCATTTT	CASSNGQGADQPQHF
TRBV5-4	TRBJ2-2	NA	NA	TGTGCCAGCAGCTTGGCCCCATACGGGGGCGGGGAGCTGTTTTTT	CASSLAPYGGGELFF
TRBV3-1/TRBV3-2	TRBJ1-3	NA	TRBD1	TGTGCCAGCAGCCCACTCAGGGGGCTCGGAAACACCATATATTTT	CASSPLRGLGNTIYF
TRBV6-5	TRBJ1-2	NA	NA	TGTGCCAGCAGCTCCGCCACAGGGCGGCGCGGCTACACCTTC	CASSSATGRRGYTF
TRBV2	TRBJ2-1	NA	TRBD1	TGTGCCAGCAGTCCTGACAGGGATCTCTCCTACAATGAGCAGTTCTTC	CASSPDRDLSYNEQFF
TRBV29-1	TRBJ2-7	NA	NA	TGCAGCGGGACGTCGGGGAGTGGAGAGCAGTACTTC	CSGTSGSGEQYF
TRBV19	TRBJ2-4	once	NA	TGTGCCAGTAGTATAGTACAAGGGGCTACGACCAAAAACATTCAGTACTTC	CASSIVQGATTKNIQYF
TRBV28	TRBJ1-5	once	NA	TGTGCCAGCAACCGCAGGGACAATCAGCCCCAGCATTTT	CASNRRDNQPQHF
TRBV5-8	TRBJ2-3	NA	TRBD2	TGTGCCAGCAGCCCGGGGACTAGCGGGACAGATACGCAGTATTTT	CASSPGTSGTDTQYF
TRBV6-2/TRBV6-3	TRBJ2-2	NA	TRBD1	TGTGCCAGCAGTTGGGACAGGGGGAACACCGGGGAGCTGTTTTTT	CASSWDRGNTGELFF
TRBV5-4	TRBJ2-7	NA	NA	TGTGCCAGCAGCTTGGAGCTGGACAGTACCTACGAGCAGTACTTC	CASSLELDSTYEQYF